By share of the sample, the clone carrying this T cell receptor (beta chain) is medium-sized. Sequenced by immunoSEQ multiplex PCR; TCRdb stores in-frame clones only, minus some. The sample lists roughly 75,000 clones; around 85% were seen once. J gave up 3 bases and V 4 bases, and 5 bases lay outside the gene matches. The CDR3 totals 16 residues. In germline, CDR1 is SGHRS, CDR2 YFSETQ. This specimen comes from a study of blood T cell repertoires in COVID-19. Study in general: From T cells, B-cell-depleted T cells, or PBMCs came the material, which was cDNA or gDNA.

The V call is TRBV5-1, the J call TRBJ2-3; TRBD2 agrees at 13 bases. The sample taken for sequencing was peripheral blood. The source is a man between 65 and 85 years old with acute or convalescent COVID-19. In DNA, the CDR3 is TGCGCCAGCAGCCCTAGACTAGCGGGAGGAACAGATACGCAGTATTTT. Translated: CASSPRLAGGTDTQYF.